This TCR beta chain was sequenced during a study of blood T cells in healthy people across ages. The V end was cut by 5 bases, the J end by 0 bases, with 20 bases between. Looked up from germline, CDR1 is SEHNR and CDR2 is FQNEAQ (reference sequence). The CDR3 length is 18 residues. Study-wide results and caveats: TCR beta diversity per million T cells fell roughly linearly with age. Long-lived donors carried more naive CD4+ cells and greater diversity than aged donors.

With a J-beta primer mix and a sample-barcoded 5' primer, a second PCR ran roughly 7 to 11 cycles. Each of the cDNA molecules was tagged by a template-switch adaptor with 12 random nucleotides. In TCRdb, the 5' RACE reads were re-called with MiXCR into one record per CDR3 protein. The table shows approximately 770,000 distinct CDR3 sequences, with roughly 60% occurring only once. Remarks on this clonotype: The antigen remains unidentified.

The sequenced material came from blood. V is TRBV7-9 and J is TRBJ2-4; maybe TRBD2 (5 bases). The sequence came from a man aged 30-40 years in good health. In DNA form, the CDR3 reads TGTGCCAGCAGCCTGAGGGAGACTGGGAATATAGCCAAAAACATTCAGTACTTC. This gives the protein CASSLRETGNIAKNIQYF.